A single sample gave rise to the 15 T cell receptor beta chains below, sequenced in a study of T cell responses to AZD1222 COVID-19 vaccine. Sequencing was performed with immunoSEQ multiplex PCR; in TCRdb, only in-frame clones are kept and a portion is missing. The sample contains 85,000 to 90,000 clones, 90% of which appear only once. The sequencing used peripheral blood, collected on day 0 of AZD1222 vaccination. The receptors stem from an adult in good health.

The chain is built from TRBV27 and TRBJ2-1; 9 bases match TRBD1. The CDR3 runs to 16 residues. The germline V gene has CDR1 MNHEY and CDR2 SMNVEV (reference sequence). V lost 6 bases and J lost 3; bases outside the gene matches: 9. As DNA, the CDR3 is TGTGCCAGCAGGCCCACCGGGACAGGGTACTACAATGAGCAGTTCTTC. As protein: CASRPTGTGYYNEQFF.

The J gene is TRBJ1-1, the V gene TRBV28; no definite D call. Trimming took 4 bases from V and 6 from J, leaving 18 bases between them. Germline loops: CDR1 MDHEN, CDR2 SYDVKM. This CDR3 is built from 15 residues. As DNA, the CDR3 is TGTGCCAGCAGTTCTGCCGGGCTCCTAGTTGCTGAAGCTTTCTTT. Its translation is CASSSAGLLVAEAFF. Together with reference TRBV28 and TRBJ1-1, the CDR3 gives the full variable domain: DVKVTQSSRYLVKRTGEKVFLECVQDMDHENMFWYRQDPGLGLRLIYFSYDVKMKEKGDIPEGYSVSREKKERFSLILESASTNQTSMYLCASSSAGLLVAEAFFGQGTRLTVV.

V is TRBV6-1 and J is TRBJ1-1, with D unclear. V was shortened by 1 base and J by 0 bases, with 12 bases between the two germline ends. The length of the CDR3 is 16 residues. CDR1 and CDR2 (germline): MNHNS, SASEGT. The CDR3 DNA reads as TGTGCCAGCAGTGAAGGGTGGCAGGAAATGAACACTGAAGCTTTCTTT. It specifies CASSEGWQEMNTEAFF.

The chain carries TRBV5-1 and TRBJ2-7, with TRBD2 as a possible D gene (6 bases). Germline V gives CDR1 SGHRS, CDR2 YFSETQ. The V gene lost 7 bases and the J gene lost 5 bases, with 22 bases spanning the gap. The CDR3 consists of 15 residues. This CDR3 reads CASGGMGGNLNEQYF. The CDR3 nucleotides are TGCGCCAGCGGGGGTATGGGCGGGAACCTCAACGAGCAGTACTTC. The variable domain in full, with the rest retrieved from reference TRBV5-1 and TRBJ2-7, is KAGVTQTPRYLIKTRGQQVTLSCSPISGHRSVSWYQQTPGQGLQFLFEYFSETQRNKGNFPGRFSGRQFSNSRSEMNVSTLELGDSALYLCASGGMGGNLNEQYFGPGTRLTVT.

The chain uses TRBV3-1 (or the pseudogene TRBV3-2) and TRBJ1-6; D remains unclear. Trimming cost V 4 bases and J 2 bases, with 15 bases left between them. This CDR3 contains 17 residues. The germline V gene has CDR1 LGHDT and CDR2 YNNKEL (reference sequence). The CDR3 reads CASSLRSPRTYNSPLHF. The DNA for the CDR3 is TGTGCCAGCAGCCTTAGGAGTCCGAGGACCTATAATTCACCCCTCCACTTT.

The CDR3 region has the DNA TGTGCCAGTAGTAGGGACAGGGGAGAGACCCAGTACTTC. As protein: CASSRDRGETQYF. This chain links TRBV19 with TRBJ2-5; 10 bases line up with TRBD1. The CDR3 is 13 residues long. The germline V gene has CDR1 LNHDA and CDR2 SQIVND (reference sequence). The ends lost 4 bases at V and 4 bases at J; junction bases unmatched: 0.

The chain is built from TRBV19 and TRBJ1-1; a weak D match, TRBD1 (5 bases). The germline V and J ends were trimmed by 4 bases and 4 bases, with 19 bases remaining between them. The CDR3 is 16 residues long. In germline, CDR1 is LNHDA, CDR2 SQIVND (reference sequence). This CDR3 reads CASSTRRGSGSTEAFF. CDR3 coding DNA: TGTGCCAGTAGTACCCGAAGGGGTTCGGGGAGCACTGAAGCTTTCTTT.

V and J are TRBV27 and TRBJ2-7, with a possible D match to TRBD2 (5 bases). Germline assignment: CDR1 MNHEY and CDR2 SMNVEV (reference sequence). V was trimmed by 2 bases and J by 1 base, leaving 9 bases between them. The CDR3 runs to 14 residues. DNA of the CDR3: TGTGCCAGCAGTTTAGGGCGGGCGTCCTACGAGCAGTACTTC. It codes for CASSLGRASYEQYF.

The chain has TRBV7-9 and TRBJ2-1; D ambiguous. V lost 1 base, J lost 3 bases, and 10 bases lay in between. CDR3 size: 15 residues. Germline-derived CDR1 and CDR2 are SEHNR and FQNEAQ (reference sequence). CDR3 bases: TGTGCCAGCAGCTTAGAGGACGGTGGCTACAATGAGCAGTTCTTC. This gives the protein CASSLEDGGYNEQFF.

The CDR3 here is CASSLTGTSSSYNEQFF. In nucleotides, the CDR3 is TGTGCCAGCAGCTTGACCGGGACATCGAGCTCCTACAATGAGCAGTTCTTC. The chain carries TRBV11-2 and TRBJ2-1, with D tentatively TRBD1 (6 bases). The CDR3 contains 17 residues. Germline V gene lookup returns CDR1 SGHAT and CDR2 FQNNGV. V gave up 3 bases and J gave up 0 bases, with 15 bases separating them. The variable domain in full, with the rest retrieved from reference TRBV11-2 and TRBJ2-1, is EAGVAQSPRYKIIEKRQSVAFWCNPISGHATLYWYQQILGQGPKLLIQFQNNGVVDDSQLPKDRFSAERLKGVDSTLKIQPAKLEDSAVYLCASSLTGTSSSYNEQFFGPGTRLTVL.

The chain links TRBV6-5 to TRBJ2-3; 7 nucleotides align to TRBD2. V lost 8 bases and J lost 1; bases outside the gene matches: 9. The CDR3 contains 15 residues. Germline CDR1 MNHEY, CDR2 SVGAGI. Here the CDR3 DNA reads TGTGCCAGCTTGGACGTAGGGAGGGGCACAGATACGCAGTATTTT. This encodes CASLDVGRGTDTQYF.

J is TRBJ1-2 and V is TRBV4-1, with D uncertain. The germline CDR1 and CDR2 sequences are MGHRA and YSYEKL. The CDR3 has 12 residues. The ends were cut back, 0 bases at V and 3 bases at J, with 2 bases in the middle. CDR3 in amino acids: CASSQEDYGYTF. The DNA of the CDR3 is TGCGCCAGCAGCCAAGAAGACTATGGCTACACCTTC.

The chain carries TRBV5-5 and TRBJ2-7; 10 bases agree with TRBD1. Germline assignment: CDR1 SGHKS and CDR2 YYEKEE (reference sequence). The CDR3 runs 15 residues. The J segment lost 3 bases and the V segment lost 0 bases, leaving 3 bases of the junction unmatched. The chain's CDR3 is CASSLDGQGVYEQYF. The CDR3 DNA follows: TGTGCCAGCAGCTTGGATGGACAGGGGGTCTACGAGCAGTACTTC.

Here the CDR3 DNA reads TGTGCCAGCAGCTTAGGGTTTGGCACAGATACGCAGTATTTT. Its translation is CASSLGFGTDTQYF. The rearrangement links TRBV7-3 to TRBJ2-3, with no clear D. CDR3 length equals 14 residues. The V and J ends lost 2 bases and 1 base respectively, with 7 bases between them. Germline assignment: CDR1 SGHTA and CDR2 FQGTGA.

This chain connects TRBV11-2 to TRBJ2-1; 8 nucleotides line up with TRBD1. In germline, CDR1 is SGHAT, CDR2 FQNNGV. The V gene end was trimmed by 1 base and the J gene end by 4 bases; junction bases not matched to a gene: 3. This CDR3 comprises 15 residues. DNA for the CDR3: TGTGCCAGCAGCTTAGCCCGGACAGGGTACAATGAGCAGTTCTTC. Translation gives CASSLARTGYNEQFF.